Listed below are T cell receptor beta chains from one sample, sequenced in a study of OX40 agonist ivuxolimab in advanced cancers. Repertoires were generated with immunoSEQ multiplex PCR, while TCRdb's copy carries only in-frame clones and drops some. The data contain about 58,000 clones, 86% of them singletons. The sample consisted of CD4+ or CD8+ T cells sorted from blood, taken in a trial of the OX40 agonist ivuxolimab. The source of these receptors is an adult with an advanced solid tumor such as melanoma, head and neck, liver or kidney cancer. The CDR3 runs from the conserved cysteine through the conserved F or W. The D gene is left open where the match is weak. Some rows mark clone size as missing; the rest say once, few, many or name a class of expanded clone.

size	V	J	D	CDR3	DNA
.	TRBV6-1	TRBJ1-5	.	CASSDWGWNQPQHF	TGTGCCAGCAGTGATTGGGGATGGAATCAGCCCCAGCATTTT
.	TRBV2	TRBJ1-3	.	CASSPPGHPSGNTIYF	TGTGCCAGCAGTCCTCCGGGACACCCATCTGGAAACACCATATATTTT
.	TRBV5-6	TRBJ2-1	TRBD2	CASSGRLAGVSGYNEQFF	TGTGCCAGCAGCGGCAGGCTAGCGGGGGTTTCAGGATACAATGAGCAGTTCTTC
medium-sized	TRBV14	TRBJ1-2	.	CASSQAVRLYGYTF	TGTGCCAGCAGCCAAGCGGTACGGCTCTATGGCTACACCTTC
.	TRBV18	TRBJ1-4	.	CASSPRSLLSNEKLFF	TGTGCCAGCTCACCTCGCAGCCTACTATCTAATGAAAAACTGTTTTTT
.	TRBV4-1	TRBJ2-7	.	CASSLGYEQYF	TGCGCCAGCAGCCTGGGCTACGAGCAGTACTTC
.	TRBV7-2	TRBJ1-3	.	CASSNRQISGNTIYF	TGTGCCAGCAGCAACCGACAGATCTCTGGAAACACCATATATTTT
.	TRBV13	TRBJ1-4	.	CASSFRRVREKLFF	TGTGCCAGCAGCTTCAGGCGGGTACGAGAAAAACTGTTTTTT
.	TRBV19	TRBJ1-1	TRBD1	CASSATGGGDTEAFF	TGTGCCAGTAGTGCCACAGGGGGCGGGGACACTGAAGCTTTCTTT
.	TRBV7-9	TRBJ1-2	.	CASSFRDADVYGYTF	TGTGCCAGCAGCTTCCGGGACGCAGATGTCTATGGCTACACCTTC
.	TRBV7-2	TRBJ2-1	.	CASSASTGTGYNEQFF	TGTGCCAGCAGCGCTAGTACCGGGACGGGCTACAATGAGCAGTTCTTC